Shown below are 25 T cell receptor beta chains from a single sample sequenced in a study of cytomegalovirus exposure and HLA in healthy donors. Assay: immunoSEQ multiplex PCR; the TCRdb copy retains only in-frame clones and omits some. The repertoire holds 260,000 or so clones, with roughly 88% as singletons. The sample comprised PBMCs. Every receptor here comes from a woman between 25 and 40 years old in good health and CMV-seronegative.

V gene TRBV27 combines with J gene TRBJ2-5, with D hard to call. V lost 2 bases to trimming and J lost 5 bases, with 12 bases between them. This CDR3 has 14 amino acids. Germline CDR1 is MNHEY and CDR2 is SMNVEV (reference sequence). For the CDR3, the DNA is TGTGCCAGCAGTTTAACCCCTCGGAGTGAGACCCAGTACTTC. It yields the protein CASSLTPRSETQYF.

The rearrangement uses TRBV15 and TRBJ2-5; 11 nucleotides align to TRBD2. Germline CDR1 LNHNV, CDR2 YYDKDF (reference sequence). The CDR3 sequence is 15 residues long. V lost 5 bases and J lost 2; bases outside the gene matches: 4. CDR3 residues: CATSQGTSGQETQYF. The CDR3 coding sequence is TGTGCCACCAGCCAAGGGACTAGCGGTCAAGAGACCCAGTACTTC.

To note about this clone: The identical CDR3 is also encoded by other nucleotide sequences in the sample. This rearrangement joins TRBV27 to TRBJ2-7; D is unclear. The CDR3 is 13 amino acids. Germline V gene sequence: CDR1 MNHEY, CDR2 SMNVEV (reference sequence). Trimming removed 2 bases at V and 2 bases at J, with 7 bases between. CDR3 amino acids: CASSLSPAYEQYF. CDR3 nucleotide sequence: TGTGCCAGCAGTTTAAGTCCCGCCTACGAGCAGTACTTC.

The CDR3 sequence: CASSTGLAGGGLAYEQYF. The DNA of the CDR3 is TGTGCCAGCAGTACGGGACTAGCGGGAGGGGGCTTGGCCTACGAGCAGTACTTC. This chain connects TRBV27 to TRBJ2-7; 16 nucleotides line up with TRBD2. The germline V gene has CDR1 MNHEY and CDR2 SMNVEV (reference sequence). The CDR3 sequence is 18 residues long. J gave up 2 bases and V 5 bases, and 9 bases lay outside the gene matches.

This chain links TRBV5-6 with TRBJ1-1; D is uncertain. Trimming cost V 6 bases and J 8 bases, with 14 bases left between them. The CDR3 covers 12 residues. CDR1 and CDR2 (germline): SGHDT, YYEEEE. CDR3 loop: CASTSLGSEAFF. The CDR3 DNA follows: TGTGCCAGCACCTCCTTGGGGTCCGAAGCTTTCTTT.

This clone was counted a single time. The CDR3 is CASRALGRDETQYF. DNA for the CDR3: TGCGCCAGCAGGGCCCTGGGTAGGGACGAGACCCAGTACTTC. This chain links TRBV5-1 with TRBJ2-5; D may match TRBD1 or TRBD2 (5 bases each). V was trimmed by 5 bases and J by 5 bases, leaving 16 bases between them. The CDR3 has 14 residues. Germline V lookup: CDR1 SGHRS, CDR2 YFSETQ.

This clone was seen a handful of times. The CDR3 reads CASSLSGGTEAFF. CDR3 nucleotide sequence: TGCGCCAGCAGCTTGTCGGGTGGGACTGAAGCTTTCTTT. The chain combines TRBV5-1 with TRBJ1-1; no clear D gene. Per the germline V gene, CDR1 is SGHRS and CDR2 is YFSETQ. The CDR3 contains 13 residues. Trimming shortened V by 1 base and J by 5 bases, and 9 bases separated the two germline ends. The variable domain in full, with the rest retrieved from reference TRBV5-1 and TRBJ1-1, is KAGVTQTPRYLIKTRGQQVTLSCSPISGHRSVSWYQQTPGQGLQFLFEYFSETQRNKGNFPGRFSGRQFSNSRSEMNVSTLELGDSALYLCASSLSGGTEAFFGQGTRLTVV.

V usage is TRBV11-2 and J usage is TRBJ2-1; 14 positions match TRBD2. This CDR3 region has 18 residues. Germline V gene lookup returns CDR1 SGHAT and CDR2 FQNNGV. Losses at the gene ends were 5 bases for V and 6 bases for J; bases not matched to a gene: 12. The CDR3 loop is CASSRTGVGLAGVNEQFF. CDR3 in DNA: TGTGCCAGCAGCCGGACGGGGGTGGGACTAGCGGGAGTCAATGAGCAGTTCTTC.

This clone has only a few counts. The V and J genes are TRBV7-9 and TRBJ2-1; D is unresolved. The CDR3 runs 15 residues. The germline V and J ends were trimmed by 8 bases and 5 bases, with 19 bases remaining between them. Germline V CDR1 and CDR2: SEHNR, FQNEAQ (reference sequence). The CDR3 protein is CASGIGLKKNNEQFF. DNA of the CDR3: TGTGCCAGCGGCATAGGGCTTAAAAAGAACAATGAGCAGTTCTTC.

The V and J genes are TRBV28 and TRBJ2-3, with no clear D. V was cut by 5 bases and J by 2 bases, with 23 bases left in between. The CDR3 runs to 18 residues. Germline-derived CDR1 and CDR2 are MDHEN and SYDVKM. CDR3 DNA sequence: TGTGCCAGCAGTCTTTATACTTTAACCAGGCCCCCCACAGATACGCAGTATTTT. This gives the protein CASSLYTLTRPPTDTQYF.

V usage is TRBV9 and J usage is TRBJ2-3; D is ambiguous. There are 15 residues in the CDR3. The germline V gene encodes CDR1 SGDLS and CDR2 YYNGEE. V lost 0 bases and J 0 bases, leaving 8 bases between the germline ends. The CDR3: CASSVVSTSTDTQYF. The CDR3 DNA is TGTGCCAGCAGCGTAGTCAGCACTAGCACAGATACGCAGTATTTT.

The J gene is TRBJ2-1, the V gene TRBV9, with 8 bases lining up with TRBD2. Per germline, CDR1 SGDLS and CDR2 YYNGEE. Trimming cost V 0 bases and J 4 bases; bases outside gene matches: 9. The CDR3 contains 17 residues. The CDR3 coding sequence is TGTGCCAGCAGCGTAGATATAGTGTCTAGCGGGTACAATGAGCAGTTCTTC. It is translated as CASSVDIVSSGYNEQFF.

J is TRBJ1-2 and V is TRBV28; 7 bases are shared with TRBD1. This CDR3 spans 13 amino acids. Germline values: CDR1 MDHEN, CDR2 SYDVKM. The J segment lost 6 bases and the V segment lost 6 bases, leaving 7 bases of the junction unmatched. The CDR3 is CASRGRGRHGYTF. The CDR3 DNA sequence: TGTGCCAGCAGGGGAAGGGGGCGTCATGGCTACACCTTC.

The rearrangement links TRBV6-5 to TRBJ1-3, with 8 bases matching TRBD1. Germline CDR1 and CDR2: MNHEY and SVGAGI. Unmatched junction bases numbered 7, after V lost 2 bases and J lost 7 bases. CDR3 size: 15 residues. CDR3 sequence: CASSYRLDRANTIYF. CDR3 coding DNA: TGTGCCAGCAGTTACCGCTTGGACAGGGCGAACACCATATATTTT.

The gene calls are TRBV19 and TRBJ2-2, with TRBD1 as a possible D gene (5 bases). The CDR3 contains 16 residues. V gave up 4 bases and J gave up 2 bases, with 14 bases separating them. CDR1 and CDR2 (germline): LNHDA, SQIVND (reference sequence). The CDR3 protein is CASSTQAGINTGELFF. Written as DNA, the CDR3 is TGTGCCAGTAGTACCCAGGCAGGGATTAACACCGGGGAGCTGTTTTTT.

This chain joins TRBV19 and TRBJ2-7; 12 bases align to TRBD2. CDR1 LNHDA and CDR2 SQIVND come from the germline V gene (reference sequence). CDR3 length: 14 amino acids. J lost 3 bases, V lost 6 bases, and 3 bases had no gene match. The CDR3 DNA reads TGTGCCAGTAGCCCGGGACTAGCGGGCTACGAGCAGTACTTC. Its protein product is CASSPGLAGYEQYF.

V is TRBV7-9 and J is TRBJ2-2; TRBD1 matches at 7 bases. J gave up 0 bases and V 5 bases, and 6 bases lay outside the gene matches. Germline V gene data show CDR1 as SEHNR and CDR2 as FQNEAQ (reference sequence). This CDR3 comprises 16 residues. CDR3 DNA: TGTGCCAGCAGCAGTACAGGGGACCCGAACACCGGGGAGCTGTTTTTT. Protein: CASSSTGDPNTGELFF.

V gene TRBV29-1 combines with J gene TRBJ2-7; no definite D call. From germline, CDR1 is SQVTM and CDR2 ANQGSEA. The V end was cut by 0 bases, the J end by 3 bases, with 6 bases between. The CDR3 length is 12 residues. CDR3 in DNA: TGCAGCGTTGAAGACAAGAACTACGAGCAGTACTTC. Residues: CSVEDKNYEQYF.

The chain recombines TRBV19 with TRBJ2-7; 8 bases map to TRBD2. CDR1 and CDR2 from the germline V gene are LNHDA and SQIVND (reference sequence). This CDR3 comprises 13 residues. Unmatched junction bases numbered 4, after V lost 8 bases and J lost 1 base. CDR3 protein: CASSSGPSYEQYF. The DNA of the CDR3 is TGTGCCAGTTCTAGCGGGCCTTCCTACGAGCAGTACTTC.

This clone was detected once. The chain couples TRBV19 to TRBJ2-1, with TRBD2 identical over 15 bases. V lost 3 bases and J lost 9; bases outside the gene matches: 15. This CDR3 comprises 19 residues. The germline gives CDR1 LNHDA, CDR2 SQIVND (reference sequence). CDR3 DNA: TGTGCCAGTAGTATTATGGGGACTAGCGGGAGGCTCAGCCCAGGTGAGCAGTTCTTC. Amino acids: CASSIMGTSGRLSPGEQFF. Drawing the rest from reference TRBV19 and TRBJ2-1, the complete variable domain is DGGITQSPKYLFRKEGQNVTLSCEQNLNHDAMYWYRQDPGQGLRLIYYSQIVNDFQKGDIAEGYSVSREKKESFPLTVTSAQKNPTAFYLCASSIMGTSGRLSPGEQFFGPGTRLTVL.

This chain's CDR3 is CASSYSSQRGYNEQFF. The CDR3 DNA is TGTGCCAGCAGTTACTCGAGCCAGCGGGGATACAATGAGCAGTTCTTC. This sequence joins TRBV6-6 and TRBJ2-1, with TRBD2 identical over 7 bases. Trimming took 0 bases from V and 4 from J; bases not matched to a gene: 6. The germline V gene encodes CDR1 MNHNY and CDR2 SVGAGI (reference sequence). The CDR3 extends over 16 amino acids.

The chain links TRBV29-1 to TRBJ2-7, with TRBD1 identical over 7 bases. CDR3 length: 14 residues. Germline V gene sequence: CDR1 SQVTM, CDR2 ANQGSEA. The J segment lost 2 bases and the V segment lost 1 base, leaving 5 bases of the junction unmatched. The CDR3 nucleotides are TGCAGCGTTGAAGGTCCGGGACAGCCCTACGAGCAGTACTTC. Translated, it gives CSVEGPGQPYEQYF.

The chain joins TRBV11-2 to TRBJ2-7, with 10 bases identical to TRBD2. There are 14 residues in the CDR3. Trimming cost V 2 bases and J 4 bases; bases outside gene matches: 2. Germline loops: CDR1 SGHAT, CDR2 FQNNGV. The CDR3 DNA reads TGTGCCAGCAGCTTAAGCGGGAGGGGGTACGAGCAGTACTTC. Translated: CASSLSGRGYEQYF.

This chain joins TRBV4-2 and TRBJ2-7; 12 bases agree with TRBD2. V lost 7 bases, J lost 2 bases, and 6 bases stayed unmatched. The CDR3 runs to 15 residues. Germline assignment: CDR1 LGHNA and CDR2 YNFKEQ. The CDR3 coding sequence is TGTGCCAGCACCACCGGACTAGCGGGAACCTACGAGCAGTACTTC. Translating gives CASTTGLAGTYEQYF.

The chain is built from TRBV4-2 and TRBJ1-1, with 8 bases identical to TRBD1. Germline CDR1 and CDR2: LGHNA and YNFKEQ. This CDR3 is built from 16 residues. The ends lost 1 base at V and 4 bases at J; junction bases unmatched: 8. This CDR3 reads CASSQGAGGAGTEAFF. The CDR3, as DNA: TGTGCCAGCAGCCAAGGGGCAGGGGGCGCTGGCACTGAAGCTTTCTTT.